The 25 T cell receptor beta chains given below trace back to one sample, sequenced in a study of monozygotic twins with inflammatory bowel disease. Each CDR3 protein gets one entry in TCRdb, which reprocessed the 5' RACE reads and gives no DNA. The sample table includes 150,000 to 200,000 distinct CDR3 sequences. Sequenced sample: blood. Receptors were obtained from a human donor with ulcerative colitis or Crohn's disease, or a healthy co-twin of an affected twin (not recorded which).

J is TRBJ2-1 and V is TRBV6-4; with no DNA, the TCRdb D assignment of TRBD1 cannot be verified. The CDR3 spans 14 residues. CDR1 and CDR2 (germline): MRHNA, SNTAGT. The chain's CDR3 is CASSQDRGWDEQFF.

The chain joins TRBV20-1 to TRBJ1-2; TCRdb gives TRBD1 as the D gene, but with no DNA this cannot be confirmed. CDR1 and CDR2 (germline): DFQATT, SNEGSKA (reference sequence). This CDR3 has 12 residues. CDR3 loop: CSAEGSRGGYTF.

The chain is built from TRBV11-2 and TRBJ1-2; TCRdb returns TRBD1, unconfirmable since there is no DNA. The germline V gene encodes CDR1 SGHAT and CDR2 FQNNGV. The CDR3 length is 13 residues. The CDR3: CASSSGQGRGYTF.

This chain joins TRBV20-1 and TRBJ1-2. CDR3 length: 16 residues. Germline V gives CDR1 DFQATT, CDR2 SNEGSKA (reference sequence). CDR3 region: CSASPIRGTGRYGYTF.

J is TRBJ2-7 and V is TRBV7-2; the TCRdb call, TRBD2, lacks DNA for checking. The germline V gene encodes CDR1 SGHTA and CDR2 FQGNSA. This CDR3 comprises 14 residues. The CDR3 is CASSPRVGNDEQYF.

The rearrangement links TRBV12-3 or TRBV12-4 to TRBJ2-3; absent DNA, TCRdb's TRBD2 call cannot be checked. The CDR3 is 16 amino acids. CDR3 sequence: CASSWGLLAGSDTQYF.

This CDR3 is CSVLAGVGNEQFF. This chain links TRBV29-1 with TRBJ2-1; TCRdb calls TRBD2, which cannot be checked without DNA. Per the germline V gene, CDR1 is SQVTM and CDR2 is ANQGSEA. The CDR3 runs 13 residues.

The chain combines TRBV29-1 with TRBJ2-1; with no DNA, the TCRdb D assignment of TRBD1 cannot be verified. This CDR3 is built from 13 residues. CDR1 is SQVTM, CDR2 ANQGSEA, per germline. The CDR3 sequence is CSGVGTEYNEQFF.

V is TRBV20-1 and J is TRBJ1-1; TCRdb picks TRBD1, but there is no DNA to check that call. CDR3 length: 13 residues. Germline V gene lookup returns CDR1 DFQATT and CDR2 SNEGSKA (reference sequence). CDR3: CSAPTEPNTEAFF.

V is TRBV3-1 and J is TRBJ1-1. Germline lookup yields CDR1 LGHDT and CDR2 YNNKEL (reference sequence). This CDR3 spans 11 amino acids. The CDR3 spells CASSQERKAFF.

The chain couples TRBV6-5 to TRBJ1-5; TCRdb outputs TRBD1, but without DNA this stays unchecked. Per germline, CDR1 MNHEY and CDR2 SVGAGI. The CDR3 is made up of 18 amino acids. The CDR3 region is CASSYSIPGSDQNQPQHF.

This chain links TRBV4-1 with TRBJ1-5. CDR1 and CDR2 (germline): MGHRA, YSYEKL. This CDR3 has 17 amino acids. CDR3 residues: CASSQEVARLEGQPQHF.

The chain links TRBV9 to TRBJ2-2; TCRdb's D call of TRBD2 is untestable without DNA. Germline loops: CDR1 SGDLS, CDR2 YYNGEE. CDR3 length equals 15 residues. The CDR3 region is CASSPGLPNTGELFF.

CDR3 amino acids: CASSFGGGVPQHF. The chain carries TRBV28 and TRBJ1-5. Per germline, CDR1 MDHEN and CDR2 SYDVKM. The CDR3 is 13 residues long.

V is TRBV7-9 and J is TRBJ2-7; the TCRdb call, TRBD1, lacks DNA for checking. CDR1 is SEHNR and CDR2 is FQNEAQ in the germline V gene (reference sequence). The CDR3 runs 15 residues. The CDR3 is CASSLAGDVSYEQYF. The whole variable domain, filled in from reference TRBV7-9 and TRBJ2-7, reads DTGVSQNPRHKITKRGQNVTFRCDPISEHNRLYWYRQTLGQGPEFLTYFQNEAQLEKSRLLSDRFSAERPKGSFSTLEIQRTEQGDSAMYLCASSLAGDVSYEQYFGPGTRLTVT.

V gene TRBV28 combines with J gene TRBJ1-4. Germline-derived CDR1 and CDR2 are MDHEN and SYDVKM. This CDR3 is 13 amino acids long. CDR3 sequence reads: CASRKADREKLFF.

The V call is TRBV7-6, the J call TRBJ2-2; absent DNA, TCRdb's TRBD1 call cannot be checked. Germline lookup yields CDR1 SGHVS and CDR2 FNYEAQ. This CDR3 contains 17 residues. The CDR3 sequence: CASSLWQGASATGELFF.

The chain couples TRBV20-1 to TRBJ2-7; TCRdb indicates TRBD2, and absent DNA this call remains unverified. Germline CDR1 is DFQATT and CDR2 is SNEGSKA (reference sequence). The CDR3 is made up of 13 amino acids. CDR3 protein: CSARGLAGNEQYF.

The chain recombines TRBV28 with TRBJ2-7. The germline gives CDR1 MDHEN, CDR2 SYDVKM. CDR3 length: 12 amino acids. This CDR3 is CASATLPYEQYF.

The V call is TRBV12-3 or TRBV12-4, the J call TRBJ1-2. The CDR3 has 12 residues. The CDR3 here is CASSSSRNGYTF.

V usage is TRBV5-1 and J usage is TRBJ2-2; TCRdb's D gene call, TRBD1, goes unchecked for lack of DNA. The CDR3 consists of 14 residues. The V gene's germline CDR1 is SGHRS and CDR2 YFSETQ. Here the CDR3 reads CASSLQGGTGELFF.

J is TRBJ2-7 and V is TRBV5-1; TCRdb designates TRBD1, a call that cannot be tested without DNA. The germline V gene encodes CDR1 SGHRS and CDR2 YFSETQ. The CDR3 length is 13 residues. The CDR3: CASSDRGPYEQYF.

The chain employs TRBV7-2 and TRBJ1-6. CDR3 size: 15 residues. Looked up from germline, CDR1 is SGHTA and CDR2 is FQGNSA. The chain's CDR3 is CASSPAGVANSPLHF.

The chain carries TRBV18 and TRBJ2-7; TCRdb calls TRBD1, which cannot be checked without DNA. CDR3 length: 14 amino acids. The germline V gene has CDR1 KGHSH and CDR2 LQKENI. This CDR3 reads CASSHVDRTYEQYF.

The V gene is TRBV18, the J gene TRBJ2-2. Germline V CDR1 and CDR2: KGHSH, LQKENI. The CDR3 covers 16 residues. The CDR3 is CASSPPGPQNTGELFF.